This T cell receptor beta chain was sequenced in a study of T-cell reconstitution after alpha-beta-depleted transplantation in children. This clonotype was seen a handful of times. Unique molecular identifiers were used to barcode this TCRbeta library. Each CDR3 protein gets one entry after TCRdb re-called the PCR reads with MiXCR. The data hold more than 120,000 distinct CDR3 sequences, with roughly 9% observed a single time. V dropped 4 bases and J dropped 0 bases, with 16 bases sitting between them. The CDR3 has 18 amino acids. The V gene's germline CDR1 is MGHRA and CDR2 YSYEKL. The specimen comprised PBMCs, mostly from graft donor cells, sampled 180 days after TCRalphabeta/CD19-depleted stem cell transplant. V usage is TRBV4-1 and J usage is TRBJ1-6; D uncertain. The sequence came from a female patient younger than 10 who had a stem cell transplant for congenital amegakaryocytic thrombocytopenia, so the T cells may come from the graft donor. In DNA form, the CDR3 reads TGCGCCAGCAGCCCTCTATCGGGGTCGGGCTCCTATAATTCACCCCTCCACTTT. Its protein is CASSPLSGSGSYNSPLHF.